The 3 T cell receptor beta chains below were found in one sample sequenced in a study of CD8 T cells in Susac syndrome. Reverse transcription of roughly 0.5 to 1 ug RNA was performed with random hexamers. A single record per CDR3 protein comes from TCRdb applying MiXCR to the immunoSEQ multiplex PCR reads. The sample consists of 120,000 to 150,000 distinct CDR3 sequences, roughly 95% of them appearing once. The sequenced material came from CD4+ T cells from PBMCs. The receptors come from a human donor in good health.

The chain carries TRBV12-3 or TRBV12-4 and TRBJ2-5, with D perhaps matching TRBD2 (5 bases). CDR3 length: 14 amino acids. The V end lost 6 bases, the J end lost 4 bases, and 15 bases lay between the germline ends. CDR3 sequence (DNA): TGTGCCAGCAGCTTACAGTCTAGCCGAGAGACCCAGTACTTC. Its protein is CASSLQSSRETQYF.

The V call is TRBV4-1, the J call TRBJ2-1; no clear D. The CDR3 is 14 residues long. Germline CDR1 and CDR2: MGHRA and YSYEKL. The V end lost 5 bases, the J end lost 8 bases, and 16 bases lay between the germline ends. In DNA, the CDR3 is TGCGCCAGCAGCGTTGATGACTCGGGCGATGAGCAGTTCTTC. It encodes CASSVDDSGDEQFF.

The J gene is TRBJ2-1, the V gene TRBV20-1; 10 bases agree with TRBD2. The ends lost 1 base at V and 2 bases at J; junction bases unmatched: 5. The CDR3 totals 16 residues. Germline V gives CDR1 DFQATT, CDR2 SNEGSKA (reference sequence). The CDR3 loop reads CSARAPGLATYNEQFF. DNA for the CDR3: TGCAGTGCTAGAGCCCCGGGACTAGCGACCTACAATGAGCAGTTCTTC.